Listed below are T cell receptor beta chains from one sample, sequenced in a study of shared clonotypes between healthy human individuals. Using immunoSEQ multiplex PCR, the repertoire was profiled, and TCRdb retains in-frame clones only, with some absent. This sample has roughly 2.1 million clones; approximately 94% occur once, and the top ten carry more than 1.5%. Sequencing was done on a sample of naive CD8+ T cells from PBMCs. The receptors were gathered from a man in his late teens or twenties in good health. Some clones in this sample may be carry-over from other donors' samples. The conserved cysteine and the conserved F or W are not part of the CDR3 here. The order of the fields is V gene, J gene, CDR3 length, CDR3 protein.

v_call: TRBV28
j_call: TRBJ2-7
cdr3_length: 13
cdr3_aa: ASTQPTSGGYEQY

v_call: TRBV5-8
j_call: TRBJ1-3
cdr3_length: 15
cdr3_aa: ASSRSTPVDSGNTIY

v_call: TRBV14
j_call: TRBJ2-5
cdr3_length: 11
cdr3_aa: ASSHYHHETQY

v_call: TRBV9
j_call: TRBJ1-1
cdr3_length: 11
cdr3_aa: ASSVLDRGRAF

v_call: TRBV27
j_call: TRBJ2-7
cdr3_length: 11
cdr3_aa: ASNLIQGGEQY

v_call: TRBV28
j_call: TRBJ2-1
cdr3_length: 12
cdr3_aa: ASRVYLAGDEQF

v_call: TRBV27
j_call: TRBJ1-1
cdr3_length: 13
cdr3_aa: ASSDRTGVWTEAF

v_call: TRBV15
j_call: TRBJ2-7
cdr3_length: 12
cdr3_aa: ATSPGLLFYEQY

v_call: TRBV9
j_call: TRBJ2-3
cdr3_length: 13
cdr3_aa: ASSVGEPRTDTQY

v_call: TRBV5-1
j_call: TRBJ1-1
cdr3_length: 16
cdr3_aa: ASSKYPGTRSQNTEAF

v_call: TRBV28
j_call: TRBJ1-1
cdr3_length: 12
cdr3_aa: ASSSIRGYTEAF

v_call: TRBV11-2
j_call: TRBJ1-2
cdr3_length: 11
cdr3_aa: ASSLSRWKGYT

v_call: TRBV6-1
j_call: TRBJ1-2
cdr3_length: 12
cdr3_aa: ASSEIDVREGYT

v_call: TRBV28
j_call: TRBJ1-5
cdr3_length: 12
cdr3_aa: ASSLEIPNQPQH

v_call: TRBV28
j_call: TRBJ2-2
cdr3_length: 12
cdr3_aa: ASSPRLNTGELF

v_call: TRBV19
j_call: TRBJ2-7
cdr3_length: 12
cdr3_aa: ASSIGTGSYEQY

v_call: TRBV7-6
j_call: TRBJ2-7
cdr3_length: 13
cdr3_aa: ASSPRTGGTYEQY

v_call: TRBV9
j_call: TRBJ2-1
cdr3_length: 14
cdr3_aa: ASSVGGALGYNEQF

v_call: TRBV28
j_call: TRBJ1-5
cdr3_length: 13
cdr3_aa: ASSLSARPNQPQH

v_call: TRBV11-2
j_call: TRBJ2-7
cdr3_length: 11
cdr3_aa: ASSAYSSYEQY

v_call: TRBV19
j_call: TRBJ2-3
cdr3_length: 15
cdr3_aa: ASHPGGLRGAGDTQY

v_call: TRBV5-6
j_call: TRBJ2-2
cdr3_length: 12
cdr3_aa: ASSFGTSTGELF

v_call: TRBV6-5
j_call: TRBJ2-7
cdr3_length: 12
cdr3_aa: ASSYMAGDYEQY

v_call: TRBV6-1
j_call: TRBJ1-1
cdr3_length: 14
cdr3_aa: ASSEIRPDGHTEAF

v_call: TRBV27
j_call: TRBJ2-7
cdr3_length: 12
cdr3_aa: ASSPSGGSYEQY

v_call: TRBV28
j_call: TRBJ2-1
cdr3_length: 13
cdr3_aa: ASRVSGSIYNEQF

v_call: TRBV4-3
j_call: TRBJ2-3
cdr3_length: 12
cdr3_aa: ASSQEAAGDTQY

v_call: TRBV28
j_call: TRBJ1-2
cdr3_length: 15
cdr3_aa: ASSPTGGNPPTYGYT

v_call: TRBV4-3
j_call: TRBJ2-7
cdr3_length: 11
cdr3_aa: ASSQDQEGEQY

v_call: TRBV15
j_call: TRBJ1-1
cdr3_length: 11
cdr3_aa: ATAQVMNTEAF

v_call: TRBV28
j_call: TRBJ2-7
cdr3_length: 13
cdr3_aa: ASSSQQVSPYEQY

v_call: TRBV7-8
j_call: TRBJ2-2
cdr3_length: 12
cdr3_aa: AIHSGRRNGELF

v_call: TRBV7-8
j_call: TRBJ2-7
cdr3_length: 14
cdr3_aa: ASSPEGVGWDHEQY

v_call: TRBV28
j_call: TRBJ2-3
cdr3_length: 13
cdr3_aa: ASSWDGPVTDTQY

v_call: TRBV27
j_call: TRBJ1-2
cdr3_length: 12
cdr3_aa: ASSPRDTHYGYT

v_call: TRBV29-1
j_call: TRBJ2-3
cdr3_length: 9
cdr3_aa: SVRAPDTQY

v_call: TRBV4-1
j_call: TRBJ2-7
cdr3_length: 13
cdr3_aa: ASSPDQGRGYEQY

v_call: TRBV11-2
j_call: TRBJ2-7
cdr3_length: 12
cdr3_aa: ASSYPGQGYEQY

v_call: TRBV4-1
j_call: TRBJ1-1
cdr3_length: 12
cdr3_aa: ASSQDRRGSEAF

v_call: TRBV2
j_call: TRBJ2-3
cdr3_length: 14
cdr3_aa: ASSEAKGLAGSAQY

v_call: TRBV5-1
j_call: TRBJ2-7
cdr3_length: 13
cdr3_aa: ASSSEGGALYEQY

v_call: TRBV27
j_call: TRBJ1-2
cdr3_length: 12
cdr3_aa: ASSLRGPAYGYT

v_call: TRBV27
j_call: TRBJ1-1
cdr3_length: 11
cdr3_aa: ASTDRSLTEAF

v_call: TRBV6-5
j_call: TRBJ2-7
cdr3_length: 14
cdr3_aa: ASSYQPGQKFYEQY

v_call: TRBV28
j_call: TRBJ1-2
cdr3_length: 12
cdr3_aa: ASSSLGHPYGYT

v_call: TRBV27
j_call: TRBJ2-5
cdr3_length: 14
cdr3_aa: ASSPRVGAARETQY

v_call: TRBV29-1
j_call: TRBJ2-1
cdr3_length: 16
cdr3_aa: SVLVLAGGPFRNNEQF

v_call: TRBV7-2
j_call: TRBJ1-4
cdr3_length: 13
cdr3_aa: ASSAHRGLGEKLF

v_call: TRBV6-5
j_call: TRBJ1-3
cdr3_length: 12
cdr3_aa: ASSPSSSGNTIY

v_call: TRBV28
j_call: TRBJ1-6
cdr3_length: 14
cdr3_aa: ASSPTEGSYNSPLH